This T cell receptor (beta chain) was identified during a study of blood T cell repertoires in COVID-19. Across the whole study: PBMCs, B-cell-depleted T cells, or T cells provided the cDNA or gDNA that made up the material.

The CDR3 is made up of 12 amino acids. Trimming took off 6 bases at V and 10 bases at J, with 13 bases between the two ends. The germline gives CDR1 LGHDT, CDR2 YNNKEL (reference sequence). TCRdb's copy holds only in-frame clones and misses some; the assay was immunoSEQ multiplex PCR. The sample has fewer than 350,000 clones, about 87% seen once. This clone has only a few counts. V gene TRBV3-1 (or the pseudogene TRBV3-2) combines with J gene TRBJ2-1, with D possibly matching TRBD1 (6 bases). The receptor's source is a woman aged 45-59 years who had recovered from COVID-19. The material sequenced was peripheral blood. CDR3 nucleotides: TGTGCCAGCAGGGACGTCCAGGGGGAGCAGTTCTTC. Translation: CASRDVQGEQFF.